A selection of T cell receptor beta chains follows, all from one sample in a study of persistence of HIV-infected CD4 T cells. Sequencing was performed with immunoSEQ multiplex PCR; in TCRdb, only in-frame clones are kept and a portion is missing. The data show 40,000 to 55,000 clones, 75% to 85% seen once. No cognate antigen is known for these TCRs. The sequenced sample was CD4+ T cells sorted from PBMCs after roughly 18-hour stimulation, obtained from a patient who received antiretroviral therapy. The receptor source for this set is an adult man with HIV who was CMV-seropositive. Both conserved end residues are part of each CDR3. The D gene is left open where the match is weak. Only part of the rows carry a size: once, few, many, or a class if the clone is expanded.

D	V	size	J	DNA	CDR3
TRBD2	TRBV18	.	TRBJ2-1	TGTGCCAGCTCACCTCCTGGCCTAGCGGGAGCGAATCGGAATGAGCAGTTCTTC	CASSPPGLAGANRNEQFF
.	TRBV7-8	.	TRBJ1-3	TGTGCCAGCAGCTTGGGGATGGGGGGAGGTGGAAACACCATATATTTT	CASSLGMGGGGNTIYF
.	TRBV18	once	TRBJ1-1	TGTGCCAGCTCGTCAATGGCCTCGAACACTGAAGCTTTCTTT	CASSSMASNTEAFF
.	TRBV30	.	TRBJ1-4	TGTGCCTGGAGTGGGGGCGGAGGGGTTGGCGAAAAACTGTTTTTT	CAWSGGGGVGEKLFF
.	TRBV4-3	.	TRBJ1-4	TGCGCCAGCAGCCAAGAGTTAAGAACTAATGAAAAACTGTTTTTT	CASSQELRTNEKLFF
.	TRBV10-3	.	TRBJ1-5	TGTGCCACGAATTACAGGGAGAGCAATCAGCCCCAGCATTTT	CATNYRESNQPQHF
.	TRBV7-9	.	TRBJ2-7	TGTGCCAGCAGCTTAGAGAGGGGACCAGACGAGCAGTACTTC	CASSLERGPDEQYF
.	TRBV3-1/TRBV3-2	.	TRBJ1-2	TGTGCCAGCAGCCCAGACCGGTTCTATGGCTACACCTTC	CASSPDRFYGYTF
.	TRBV3-1/TRBV3-2	once	TRBJ1-5	TGTGCCAGCAGCCCGCTAGATCTTTGGCATCATCAGCCCCAGCATTTT	CASSPLDLWHHQPQHF
.	TRBV6-5	.	TRBJ2-1	TGTGCCAGCGGAAGGACCTTACGGGGGAATGAGCAGTTCTTC	CASGRTLRGNEQFF
.	TRBV4-2	.	TRBJ2-1	TGTGCCAGCAGCCAAGATCGGGGGACGTACCAGCCGAGCTCCTACAATGAGCAGTTCTTC	CASSQDRGTYQPSSYNEQFF
TRBD2	TRBV19	.	TRBJ2-6	TGTGCCAGTACCCCGGCTAGCGGGACCTCTGGGGCCAACGTCCTGACTTTC	CASTPASGTSGANVLTF
.	TRBV18	.	TRBJ2-7	TGTGCCAGCTCACCATTCGGACCGAAGACAGGTGTCTACGAGCAGTACTTC	CASSPFGPKTGVYEQYF
TRBD1	TRBV16	.	TRBJ1-5	TGTGCCAGCAGCCAACGGACAGGATCGGGTCAGCCCCAGCATTTT	CASSQRTGSGQPQHF
TRBD1	TRBV4-2	.	TRBJ2-7	TGTGCCAGCAGCCAAGAGGACAGGGCCTCCTACGAGCAGTACTTC	CASSQEDRASYEQYF
TRBD2	TRBV19	.	TRBJ2-3	TGTGCCAGTAGTACGGGACTAGCGGTCACAGATACGCAGTATTTT	CASSTGLAVTDTQYF
.	TRBV7-6	once	TRBJ2-5	TGTGCCAGCAGCTCCGGAGGGGGGAAGGGAGAGACCCAGTACTTC	CASSSGGGKGETQYF
TRBD2	TRBV11-3	.	TRBJ2-1	TGTGCCAGCAGCTTAGGACTAGCGGTGTACAATGAGCAGTTCTTC	CASSLGLAVYNEQFF
TRBD2	TRBV13	.	TRBJ2-2	TGTGCCAGCAGCCCTACTAGCGGGAGTACCGGGGAGCTGTTTTTT	CASSPTSGSTGELFF
.	TRBV19	.	TRBJ1-2	TGTGCCAGTAGTATATACCCCTATGGCTACACCTTC	CASSIYPYGYTF
.	TRBV30	.	TRBJ2-2	TGTGCCTGGAGTGGGAGCACCGGGGAGCTGTTTTTT	CAWSGSTGELFF
.	TRBV11-3	.	TRBJ2-3	TGTGCCAGCAGCTTAGATCTCTCAGATACGCAGTATTTT	CASSLDLSDTQYF
.	TRBV10-3	once	TRBJ2-2	TGTGCCATCAGTGCTGACAGACCGAACACCGGGGAGCTGTTTTTT	CAISADRPNTGELFF
TRBD1	TRBV2	.	TRBJ2-2	TGTGCCAGCAGTGGACAGGGGTCCACCGGGGAGCTGTTTTTT	CASSGQGSTGELFF